This T cell receptor beta chain comes out of a study of T cells in Graves' hyperthyroidism and ophthalmopathy (dated by TCRdb to between 2017 and 2020). Regarding the research as a whole: Peripheral blood samples were taken at the time of initial diagnosis, prior to any treatment. After sampling, hyperthyroidism patients received methimazole starting at 30 mg daily, and ophthalmopathy patients received high-dose intravenous methylprednisolone. To identify TCR V-J signatures that set the groups apart, the researchers used a discovery cohort of 90 to 100 patients, made up of 43 with Graves' ophthalmopathy and 55 to 65 with stable Graves' hyperthyroidism. TCR Vbeta CDR3 sequencing of 120 to 150 peripheral blood samples (43 ophthalmopathy, 75 to 85 hyperthyroidism and around 17 progressor patients) is reported in the paper. Prospective prediction of ophthalmopathy was tested in an independent validation cohort consisting of fewer than 20 hyperthyroidism patients and around 16 patients who later progressed to ophthalmopathy. Thyroid tissue and blood T-cell repertoires from over 5 Graves' hyperthyroidism patients were also compared in the study. The 90 to 100 discovery patients were randomly split 7:3 into training and test sets.

Stable Graves' hyperthyroidism was defined as no progression to ophthalmopathy during 18 months of follow-up. Hyperthyroidism patients were newly diagnosed, had a disease duration of under 2 months, and were aged 18 to 65 years. Any patient with an uncontrolled infection, another autoimmune disease, pregnancy or lactation was excluded. Diagnoses were based on clinical symptoms, serum thyroxine and TRAb, thyroid ultrasound and orbital computed tomography. PBMCs were isolated from around 10 ml of fresh peripheral blood by Ficoll-Paque density gradient centrifugation. Total RNA was extracted with Trizol reagent, and quality was checked on an Agilent 2100 Bioanalyzer. CDR1 and CDR2, per the germline V gene (reference sequence), are MNHEY and SMNVEV. The CDR3, from cysteine to phenylalanine, totals 15 residues. CDR3 DNA is the only sequence kept; it has 45 bases, read in frame from the first base. The V end gives up 6 bases and the J end 3 bases, leaving 5 bases in the junction not matched to a gene.

Overall results and qualifications from the work: Most expanded thyroid clonotypes (frequency above 0.001) were also detected in blood, a finding suggesting that blood repertoires may reflect thyroid immune responses. Sample size was not statistically predetermined, and blinding of investigators to group allocation was not performed. A 13 V-J signature model separated ophthalmopathy from stable hyperthyroidism, with about 90% sensitivity and 81.08% specificity in cross-validation and 80%/75% in testing. In validation, the model predicted progression to ophthalmopathy a median of roughly 6.2 months before onset, with 70% to 71% sensitivity and about 72% specificity.

The TCR beta CDR3 regions were amplified from RNA transcripts. For the first round of RT-PCR on the TCR CDR3, the HTBI primer set was used together with the Qiagen OneStep RT-PCR kit. Libraries were constructed in a second round of multiplex PCR, after which size selection and purification were performed. Sequencing of the libraries was done on an Illumina HiSeq2000 using paired-end 100 bp reads. Per the original workflow: SOAPnuke was used to process the raw data, with reads discarded if the reads contained adapters or uncalled bases, had a mean Phred below 15, or lacked an exact constant-primer or identifier match. High-quality paired reads were merged using COPE v1.2.5, and each unique nucleotide sequence was defined as a clonotype. MiTCR v1.1 was used to align the clonotypes against IMGT TRBV, TRBD and TRBJ reference segments. Only V-J combinations with frequency above 0.0001, covering about 99% of repertoires, were analysed. The TCS score was defined as F50 (clonal expansion) divided by E x V (chaos), with BLOSUM62-based TCRdist calculated between CDR3 peptides within each V-J. Welch's t-statistics and random forest reduced just over 500 V-J features to 13, which were used in a naive Bayes classifier (R e1071). TCRdb took the public reads, trimmed them with fastp at Q25, ran MiXCR for clone calling and kept in-frame beta chains. Merged by CDR3 protein, the rows form single entries marked with the most common genes and DNA. Clone size and V and J calls follow TCRdb, not the original study. This sample gives about 710,000 distinct CDR3 sequences in total; about a sixth of them show up just once. The leading ten clones occupy around 8.1% of the sample.

This clonotype was observed at least ten times. There is no known antigen for this receptor. Nothing much larger sits one base from this clone, and base qualities are not available. The chain is assembled from TRBV27 and TRBJ2-7, with 13 middle bases fitting TRBD2. The TCR was taken from a man between 18 and 35 years old with Graves' hyperthyroidism. Input material: blood. The nucleotide sequence is TGTGCCAGCAGACTAGCGGGAGGGCCGGGCTACGAGCAGTACTTC. It specifies CASRLAGGPGYEQYF.